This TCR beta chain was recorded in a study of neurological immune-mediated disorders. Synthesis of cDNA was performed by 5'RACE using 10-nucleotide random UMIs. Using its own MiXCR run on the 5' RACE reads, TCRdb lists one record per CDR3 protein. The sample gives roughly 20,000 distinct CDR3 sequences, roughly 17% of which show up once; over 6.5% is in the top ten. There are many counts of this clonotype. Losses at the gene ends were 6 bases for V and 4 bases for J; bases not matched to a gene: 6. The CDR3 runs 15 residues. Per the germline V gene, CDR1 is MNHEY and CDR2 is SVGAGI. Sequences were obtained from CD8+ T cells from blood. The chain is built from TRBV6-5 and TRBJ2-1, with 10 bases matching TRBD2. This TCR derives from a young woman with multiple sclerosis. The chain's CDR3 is CASSQGLATYNEQFF. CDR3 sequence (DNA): TGTGCCAGCAGCCAGGGACTAGCGACTTACAATGAGCAGTTCTTC.